This TCR beta chain was sequenced in a study of blood T cells in healthy people across ages. Study-wide findings and caveats: Age showed a roughly linear inverse relationship with TCR beta diversity per million T cells.

The germline V gene encodes CDR1 KGHDR and CDR2 SFDVKD. The CDR3 runs 17 residues. V lost 6 bases to trimming and J lost 6 bases; unmatched junction nucleotides: 15. Sample-barcoded 5' priming and a J-beta primer mix drove a second PCR of roughly 6 to 12 cycles. A single record per CDR3 protein comes from TCRdb applying MiXCR to the 5' RACE reads. This table holds roughly 2 million distinct CDR3 sequences, roughly 49% found once. Worth noting for this clonotype: Its specificity is unknown.

Sequenced sample: blood. The sequence derives from a woman aged 40 to 50 in good health. The rearrangement joins TRBV24-1 to TRBJ2-3, with 9 bases aligning to TRBD2. The CDR3 DNA follows: TGTGCCACCAGTTCGCACCTTGGCGGGGGGGCCTCCGATACGCAGTATTTT. Amino acid sequence: CATSSHLGGGASDTQYF.